This T cell receptor beta chain was identified during a study of tumor-infiltrating lymphocytes in localized non-small cell lung cancer. About the study: Tumor tissue and non-adjacent uninvolved lung came from each patient.

Points on this clone: Its cognate antigen is unknown.

Measured with immunoSEQ multiplex PCR; TCRdb has only the in-frame clones, and not every one. The data contain 6,400 or so clones, around two thirds of them singletons. The germline V gene has CDR1 SGHNT and CDR2 YYREEE (reference sequence). This CDR3 spans 15 amino acids. V was pared by 1 base and J by 3 bases, with 12 bases between. Study conclusions and caveats: Higher tumor T cell infiltration than in uninvolved lung was supported by TCRbeta sequencing.

The sequencing sample was made of uninvolved lung tissue not adjacent to the tumor. The rearrangement joins TRBV5-4 to TRBJ2-3; no reliable D call. The receptor comes from a human donor with non-small cell lung cancer. This CDR3 reads CASSLRSLGTDTQYF. CDR3 nucleotide sequence: TGTGCCAGCAGCTTGAGAAGCCTCGGAACAGATACGCAGTATTTT.